The next 13 T cell receptor beta chains were all read from a single sample in a study of T-cell memory formation after mild COVID-19. TCRdb recomputed calls from the 5' RACE reads with MiXCR, one row per CDR3 protein. The table has about 200,000 distinct CDR3 sequences, over 9.5% seen once. The sample comprised PBMCs or a T cell subset sorted from them (not recorded which). The receptors originated from a man aged 18 to 30 who had mild COVID-19 (a few samples of this study predate the infection). Cell type and time point are not known.

The chain employs TRBV5-4 and TRBJ2-3, with D perhaps matching TRBD2 (6 bases). This CDR3 region has 14 residues. The germline V gene has CDR1 SGHNT and CDR2 YYREEE (reference sequence). V dropped 3 bases and J dropped 2 bases, with 10 bases sitting between them. For the CDR3, the DNA is TGTGCCAGCAGCTCCGGCGGGAACACAGATACGCAGTATTTT. It yields the protein CASSSGGNTDTQYF.

This clonotype was seen repeatedly, ten times or more. CDR3 nucleotide sequence: TGCGCCAGCAGCGTTCAACAGGATCAGCCCCAGCATTTT. Translated, it gives CASSVQQDQPQHF. V is TRBV4-3 and J is TRBJ1-5; D is perhaps TRBD1 (5 bases). V shed 5 bases and J shed 5 bases, with 10 bases lying between them. This CDR3 comprises 13 residues. The germline V gene encodes CDR1 LGHNA and CDR2 YSLEER.

The chain couples TRBV6-4 to TRBJ1-1, with D possibly TRBD1 on 6 matching bases. The length of the CDR3 is 15 residues. V lost 5 bases to trimming and J lost 1 base, with 14 bases between them. CDR1 and CDR2 (germline): MRHNA, SNTAGT. CDR3 sequence reads: CASSIDYRENTEAFF. The CDR3 coding sequence is TGTGCCAGCAGTATTGATTACAGGGAGAACACTGAAGCTTTCTTT.

This clonotype came up many times. The V gene is TRBV5-6, the J gene TRBJ1-2; D remains ambiguous. The CDR3 consists of 12 residues. CDR1 and CDR2 from the germline V gene are SGHDT and YYEEEE. V lost 2 bases to trimming and J lost 2 bases, with 4 bases between them. The CDR3 loop reads CASSLSNYGYTF. The CDR3 DNA reads as TGTGCCAGCAGCTTATCGAACTATGGCTACACCTTC.

This chain joins TRBV29-1 and TRBJ1-2; 8 bases agree with TRBD1. The germline V gene has CDR1 SQVTM and CDR2 ANQGSEA. This CDR3 spans 13 amino acids. V was pared by 4 bases and J by 2 bases, with 3 bases of the junction left unmatched. The DNA for the CDR3 is TGCAGCGTTGCCACAGGGGGGAACTATGGCTACACCTTC. Amino acid sequence: CSVATGGNYGYTF.

This clonotype was found many times. This chain uses TRBV7-2 with TRBJ2-3; 10 bases agree with TRBD2. Germline CDR1 and CDR2: SGHTA and FQGNSA. The CDR3 sequence is 13 residues long. V lost 5 bases to trimming and J lost 10 bases; unmatched junction nucleotides: 6. The CDR3 DNA follows: TGTGCCAGCAGCCCAACTAGCGGGGTGTCGCAGTATTTT. The encoded protein is CASSPTSGVSQYF.

This clonotype was seen a handful of times. This chain joins TRBV4-3 and TRBJ1-2, with D perhaps matching TRBD1 (6 bases). The ends were cut back, 0 bases at V and 8 bases at J, with 22 bases in the middle. Germline lookup yields CDR1 LGHNA and CDR2 YSLEER. This CDR3 has 17 amino acids. The CDR3 DNA follows: TGCGCCAGCAGCCAAGACGCAGGAGGGGGGAAGGCGTGGGGCTACACCTTC. Amino acid sequence: CASSQDAGGGKAWGYTF.

This clonotype appeared many times. V gene TRBV7-2 combines with J gene TRBJ2-1, with 13 bases lining up with TRBD2. CDR1 is SGHTA and CDR2 is FQGNSA in the germline V gene. The J segment lost 2 bases and the V segment lost 4 bases, leaving 8 bases of the junction unmatched. The length of the CDR3 is 18 residues. CDR3 nucleotides: TGTGCCAGCAGCTCCCTTGGGACTAGCGGGGTAACCTACAATGAGCAGTTCTTC. This sequence encodes CASSSLGTSGVTYNEQFF.

This chain links TRBV10-3 with TRBJ1-2, with D hard to call. Germline values: CDR1 ENHRY, CDR2 SYGVKD. The length of the CDR3 is 12 residues. The V and J ends lost 8 bases and 7 bases respectively, with 14 bases between them. CDR3 sequence: CAIFVAGFGYTF. Written as DNA, the CDR3 is TGTGCCATCTTTGTGGCAGGCTTTGGCTACACCTTC.

This chain connects TRBV10-3 to TRBJ2-7; 9 positions agree with TRBD2. The germline V gene encodes CDR1 ENHRY and CDR2 SYGVKD. The length of the CDR3 is 15 residues. Losses at the gene ends were 4 bases for V and 0 bases for J; bases not matched to a gene: 4. The CDR3 DNA sequence: TGTGCCATCAGTGTGGCGGGGGGGCGCTCCTACGAGCAGTACTTC. It encodes CAISVAGGRSYEQYF.

The rearrangement joins TRBV29-1 to TRBJ1-2; D is possibly TRBD1 (6 bases). CDR3 length equals 15 residues. V was shortened by 3 bases and J by 7 bases, with 21 bases between the two germline ends. The germline V gene has CDR1 SQVTM and CDR2 ANQGSEA. The CDR3 DNA reads as TGCAGCGTTGATGAGGTCTTCGGGGGGGGCCGTGGCTACACCTTC. Its translation: CSVDEVFGGGRGYTF.

The table lists this clonotype with many counts. The chain uses TRBV25-1 and TRBJ2-7; a possible D gene is TRBD1 (5 bases). Germline V CDR1 and CDR2: MGHDK, SYGVNS. The V end lost 0 bases, the J end lost 6 bases, and 12 bases lay between the germline ends. This CDR3 is 14 amino acids long. Here the CDR3 reads CASSEYRQGLEQYV. Written as DNA, the CDR3 is TGTGCCAGCAGTGAATACAGGCAGGGCCTCGAGCAGTACGTC.

This clonotype has at least ten counts. The J gene is TRBJ2-1, the V gene TRBV7-2; 8 nucleotides agree with TRBD2. The ends lost 7 bases at V and 2 bases at J; junction bases unmatched: 7. The CDR3 is 15 residues long. The V gene's germline CDR1 is SGHTA and CDR2 FQGNSA. This CDR3 reads CASTPPGGTYNEQFF. The DNA of the CDR3 is TGTGCCAGCACCCCTCCGGGGGGGACCTACAATGAGCAGTTCTTC.